The present T cell receptor (beta chain) was sequenced within a study of cytomegalovirus exposure and HLA in healthy donors. As regards this clone: Its antigen remains unidentified.

The study ran its PCR with 60 Vbeta and 13 Jbeta primers. Sequencing was performed with immunoSEQ multiplex PCR; in TCRdb, only in-frame clones are kept and a portion is missing. Of about 110,000 clones listed, 69% are singletons. The V end was cut by 3 bases, the J end by 1 base, with 7 bases between. The CDR3 length is 13 residues. Germline V CDR1 and CDR2: SGHRS, YFSETQ. Study-wide points: Prior analysis indicated that the majority of TCR beta V segments exhibited productivity approximately 90% or approximately 30% of the time. On later analysis, the bulk of CMV-associated TCR beta chains appeared to be HLA-restricted.

This receptor was identified in a woman aged 70-85 years in good health and CMV-seropositive. Sequencing was performed on PBMCs. The chain uses TRBV5-1 and TRBJ1-1, with D hard to call. The CDR3 sequence: CASSSQENTEAFF. CDR3 DNA: TGCGCCAGCAGCTCCCAGGAGAACACTGAAGCTTTCTTT.